This T cell receptor beta chain was recorded in a study of regulatory T cells in long-lasting Graves disease. Comments on this clonotype: Germline is not matched at one junction end, which may reflect a read error.

Germline CDR1 and CDR2: SGHRS and YFSETQ. CDR3 size: 13 residues. Specified time point: persistent/refractory GD, antithyroid drugs over 5 years with positive TRAb. Making the TCR library involved RNA that had been extracted from PBMCs. Libraries of TCR beta came from iRepertoire HTBI primers plus Arm-PCR of CDR3 regions. TCRdb called the multiplex PCR reads again in MiXCR, with one record for every CDR3 protein. The table lists hundreds of thousands of distinct CDR3 sequences, around 20% of them singletons. The rearrangement uses TRBV5-1 and TRBJ1-2, with D unresolved. This TCR was recovered from a female donor with Graves disease. The sample here was peripheral blood mononuclear cells (PBMCs), taken when the disease was refractory, from a patient treated with antithyroid drugs. The CDR3, as DNA: TGCGCCATCAGCTTGGACGGGAACTATGGCTACACCTTC. Residues: CAISLDGNYGYTF.